This is a list of T cell receptor beta chains from one sample in a study of cytomegalovirus exposure and HLA in healthy donors. The protocol was immunoSEQ multiplex PCR, while the TCRdb copy is restricted to in-frame clones and leaves out a portion. Of about 140,000 clones detected, around 76% appear once; the ten largest clones hold less than 3%. The sequencing sample was made of PBMCs. The receptors were gathered from a male donor in good health and CMV-seronegative. CDR3s include the opening cysteine and the closing phenylalanine or tryptophan. Fields, in order: D gene, CDR3 length, J gene, clone size, V gene, CDR3 DNA, CDR3 protein. The D gene is left open where the match is weak. Size values are once, few and many counts, or a class for expanded clones, and some rows have none.

TRBD1	13	TRBJ1-5	.	TRBV29-1	TGCAGCGTTGGCGGACAGGGCAATCAGCCCCAGCATTTT	CSVGGQGNQPQHF
.	11	TRBJ1-2	.	TRBV20-1	TGCAGTGCTAGAGATCGGGGGGGCTACACCTTC	CSARDRGGYTF
.	15	TRBJ2-7	.	TRBV4-1	TGCGCCAGCAGCCATTCCCGGGAGTCCAACTACGAGCAGTACTTC	CASSHSRESNYEQYF
.	13	TRBJ1-5	.	TRBV30	TGTGCCTGGAGTGAAGATGCGGGTCAGCCCCAGCATTTT	CAWSEDAGQPQHF
.	14	TRBJ2-7	once	TRBV25-1	TGTGCCAGCACCCCTGGCGGACGGGGAAACGAGCAGTACTTC	CASTPGGRGNEQYF
.	13	TRBJ2-1	.	TRBV4-2	TGTGCCAGCAGCCAAGCTTCCGACAATGAGCAGTTCTTC	CASSQASDNEQFF
.	14	TRBJ1-1	.	TRBV27	TGTGCCAGCAGTTACTCCATCACAGGGACTGAAGCTTTCTTT	CASSYSITGTEAFF
.	17	TRBJ2-7	.	TRBV5-1	TGCGCCAGCAGCTCGGAACTTTTGGACTGCCTCGTTGAGGAGCAGTACTTC	CASSSELLDCLVEEQYF
.	13	TRBJ2-3	once	TRBV4-2	TGTGCCAGCAGCCTAACTTTCACAGATACGCAGTATTTT	CASSLTFTDTQYF
TRBD1	14	TRBJ2-7	.	TRBV27	TGTGCCAGCAGCCCTCGGACAGGGCCCTACGAGCAGTACTTC	CASSPRTGPYEQYF
.	17	TRBJ2-1	.	TRBV9	TGTGCCAGCAGCCGCGGCCGGTCGGTTAATCTTCACAATGAGCAGTTCTTC	CASSRGRSVNLHNEQFF
TRBD1	15	TRBJ2-1	once	TRBV7-3	TGTGCCAGCAGCTTAACCAGGGGGTCCTACAATGAGCAGTTCTTC	CASSLTRGSYNEQFF
TRBD1	17	TRBJ2-6	few	TRBV14	TGTGCCAGCAGCCAAGGTCAGGGGGCTGTCGGGGCCAACGTCCTGACTTTC	CASSQGQGAVGANVLTF
.	11	TRBJ2-7	.	TRBV29-1	TGCAGCGTTCAGAAAAACTACGAGCAGTACTTC	CSVQKNYEQYF
TRBD1	15	TRBJ2-7	.	TRBV4-1	TGCGCCAGCAGCCAACGGACAGGGGGCTACTACGAGCAGTACTTC	CASSQRTGGYYEQYF
.	14	TRBJ1-6	.	TRBV9	TGTGCCAGCAGCGTAGGGCAGGCCAATTCACCCCTCCACTTT	CASSVGQANSPLHF
TRBD2	15	TRBJ2-3	.	TRBV5-4	TGTGCCAGCAGCTCCGGGACTAGCGGGGCAGATACGCAGTATTTT	CASSSGTSGADTQYF
TRBD2	20	TRBJ2-2	.	TRBV7-3	TGTGCCAGCAGCGCACGGGCGAAGACTAGCGGGAGGGTTTTCACCGGGGAGCTGTTTTTT	CASSARAKTSGRVFTGELFF
TRBD1	12	TRBJ1-1	.	TRBV9	TGTGCCAGTCGAGGACAGGGATCTGAAGCTTTCTTT	CASRGQGSEAFF
.	15	TRBJ1-4	.	TRBV5-1	TGCGCCAGCAGCTTGCGACAGCCAGGGGATGAAAAACTGTTTTTT	CASSLRQPGDEKLFF
.	15	TRBJ2-1	.	TRBV11-2	TGTGCCAGCAGTTTTAGCGGTCTAACCTACAATGAGCAGTTCTTC	CASSFSGLTYNEQFF
TRBD2	14	TRBJ2-1	few	TRBV5-4	TGTGCCAGCAGGTCTAGCGGGGGGACCAATGAGCAGTTCTTC	CASRSSGGTNEQFF
.	12	TRBJ1-2	.	TRBV6-6	TGTGCCAGCACCGAATTTGCGGGGGGCTACACCTTC	CASTEFAGGYTF
.	15	TRBJ2-5	.	TRBV27	TGTGCCAGCAGTTTATCGTCGGGGGTCTACGAGACCCAGTACTTC	CASSLSSGVYETQYF
TRBD2	17	TRBJ2-1	.	TRBV9	TGTGCCAGCAGCCCAGGACTAGCGGGAGGGAACGGCAATGAGCAGTTCTTC	CASSPGLAGGNGNEQFF
.	13	TRBJ1-1	few	TRBV7-9	TGTGCCAGCAGCTTAGAAGGGGGCACTGAAGCTTTCTTT	CASSLEGGTEAFF
.	16	TRBJ1-2	.	TRBV18	TGTGCCAGCTCTCCCCGACCTGTGGGGGCCGTACATGGCTACACCTTC	CASSPRPVGAVHGYTF
TRBD1	13	TRBJ1-2	.	TRBV5-6	TGTGCCAGCAGATATACAGGGGGATATGGCTACACCTTC	CASRYTGGYGYTF
TRBD2	16	TRBJ2-7	.	TRBV28	TGTGCCAGCGGCTTCCCGGGACTAGCGGGAGGTGGGGAGCAGTACTTC	CASGFPGLAGGGEQYF
TRBD2	17	TRBJ2-3	.	TRBV5-1	TGCGCCAGCAGCCACACGCCGGGACTAGCGGGGGTAGATACGCAGTATTTT	CASSHTPGLAGVDTQYF
TRBD1	23	TRBJ1-3	.	TRBV29-1	TGCAGCGTTGGTTACAGAGGGGGACAGGGCCATTTCGGATTATCAAACCCTGGAAACACCATATATTTT	CSVGYRGGQGHFGLSNPGNTIYF
TRBD1	16	TRBJ2-7	.	TRBV18	TGTGCCAGCTCACAAATCGGGACAGGGCGGTCCTACGAGCAGTACTTC	CASSQIGTGRSYEQYF
TRBD1	12	TRBJ1-2	.	TRBV9	TGTGCCAGCAGCGGCAGGGGGGATGGCTACACCTTC	CASSGRGDGYTF